The 4 T cell receptor beta chains presented below share a single source sample, sequenced in a study of radiation and T cells in renal cell carcinoma. Generated by immunoSEQ multiplex PCR, the TCRdb table keeps only in-frame clones and is missing some. In the table there are around 78,000 clones, 89% of which are singletons. The time point denotes: blood 4 weeks post-SBRT, at nephrectomy. Treatment described: 15 Gy SBRT to primary tumor, nephrectomy 4 weeks later. The sample in question was blood, obtained from a patient whose treatment included radiotherapy and nephrectomy. The receptors here all came from a woman between 65 and 79 years old with renal cell carcinoma.

The chain couples TRBV5-6 to TRBJ2-5; no clear D. Germline loops: CDR1 SGHDT, CDR2 YYEEEE. The CDR3 is made up of 13 amino acids. Trimming removed 1 base at V and 3 bases at J, with 7 bases between. In DNA form, the CDR3 reads TGTGCCAGCAGCTTGTTCCCAGAAGAGACCCAGTACTTC. This gives the protein CASSLFPEETQYF.

The chain links TRBV11-3 to TRBJ2-1; 12 bases map to TRBD2. The V gene's germline CDR1 is SGHNT and CDR2 YENEEA. CDR3 length: 16 residues. J was trimmed by 7 bases and V by 0 bases; bases with no gene match: 4. The CDR3 DNA reads TGTGCCAGCAGCTTAGACCTAGCGGGGGGGTTGAATGAGCAGTTCTTC. Protein product: CASSLDLAGGLNEQFF.

This chain joins TRBV11-2 and TRBJ1-1; D ambiguous. The germline V gene encodes CDR1 SGHAT and CDR2 FQNNGV. The CDR3 is made up of 13 amino acids. V lost 5 bases and J lost 6, with 13 bases in between. The CDR3 nucleotides read TGTGCCAGCAGCCTGGGGTCCGGTTCTGAAGCTTTCTTT. Protein product: CASSLGSGSEAFF.

V usage is TRBV9 and J usage is TRBJ1-3; TRBD1 might be the D (5 bases). CDR1 and CDR2 from the germline V gene are SGDLS and YYNGEE. The CDR3 sequence is 16 residues long. The V gene lost 4 bases and the J gene lost 0 bases, with 14 bases spanning the gap. CDR3 sequence (DNA): TGTGCCAGCAGCACCGCGAGGGGCAGCTCTGGAAACACCATATATTTT. Its translation is CASSTARGSSGNTIYF.